This T cell receptor beta chain was retrieved from a study of T cells in Graves' hyperthyroidism and ophthalmopathy. Study as a whole: Peripheral blood was taken when the disease was first diagnosed, before any treatment began.

Amplified regions were TCR beta CDR3 sequences from RNA transcripts. With the HTBI primer set, the TCR CDR3 went through a first round of RT-PCR. TCRdb reanalysed the multiplex PCR reads using MiXCR and keeps one entry per CDR3 protein. Of 300,000 to 500,000 distinct CDR3 sequences in the sample, about an eighth are singletons; the top ten hold 25% to 30%. The study excluded patients with uncontrolled infection, other autoimmune disease, pregnancy or lactation. Based on clinical symptoms, serum thyroxine and TRAb, thyroid ultrasound and orbital computed tomography, diagnoses were reached. General study results and limits: Ophthalmopathy was model-predicted a median roughly 6.2 months pre-onset.

With respect to this clonotype: Its cognate antigen is unknown.

This CDR3 is 13 amino acids long. Germline V CDR1 and CDR2: WNHNN, SYGVQD (reference sequence). Trimming pared 8 bases from V and 2 bases from J, leaving 12 bases between. The sequence was obtained from a man over 45 with Graves' ophthalmopathy. This chain connects TRBV10-1 to TRBJ2-5; D is undetermined. Sequencing was done on a sample of blood. This chain's CDR3 is CASGNSPQETQYF. The CDR3 bases are TGCGCCAGCGGTAACAGCCCGCAAGAGACCCAGTACTTC.